The entry below describes one T cell receptor beta chain. This specimen belongs to a study of blood T cell repertoires in COVID-19. Background on the study: The United States, Italy and Spain provided the acute and convalescent COVID-19 samples.

The CDR3 is made up of 14 amino acids. Trimming removed 1 base at V and 10 bases at J, with 16 bases between. From germline, CDR1 is SGHAT and CDR2 FQNNGV. The assay was immunoSEQ multiplex PCR, and TCRdb's table has in-frame clones only and misses some. The sample has 97,000 or so clones, roughly nine tenths seen once. The chain joins TRBV11-2 to TRBJ1-1; a possible D gene is TRBD1 (5 bases). The clonotype comes from a man in his fifties with acute or convalescent COVID-19. The sample comprised peripheral blood. The CDR3 sequence: CASSLAGKKSVAFF. The DNA of the CDR3 is TGTGCCAGCAGCTTAGCAGGGAAGAAATCGGTAGCTTTCTTT.